The entry below describes one TCR beta chain. The target antigen is unknown. This record comes from a study of vaccination and CD4 T cells after COVID-19. Noted treatment: approximately 9-day PBMC culture with coronavirus spike peptide pools or control peptides (ViraFEST assay). Cultured CD4+ T-cell DNA underwent Oncomine TCR Beta short-read sequencing. MiXCR was run by TCRdb on the PCR reads, yielding one entry per CDR3 protein. The sample yields several thousand distinct CDR3 sequences, around three fifths seen once. Germline CDR1 reads SEHNR; CDR2 reads FQNEAQ (reference sequence). This CDR3 comprises 14 residues. The J segment lost 4 bases and the V segment lost 1 base, leaving 1 base of the junction unmatched.

The chain combines TRBV7-9 with TRBJ1-5; 7 bases are a match to TRBD1. This sequence originates from a human donor who had recovered from COVID-19. The sample consisted of CD4+ T cells from blood, cultured in vitro. The CDR3 nucleotides read TGTGCCAGCAGCTTAGGGACAGGTAATCAGCCCCAGCATTTT. Its translation: CASSLGTGNQPQHF.